This is a list of T cell receptor beta chains from one sample in a study of shared clonotypes between healthy human individuals. Profiled with immunoSEQ multiplex PCR; TCRdb holds only in-frame clones, not every one. Counted here are 800,000 to 1,200,000 clones, about 80% occurring once; the ten biggest clones make up under 0.65%. The sequencing sample was made of memory CD4+ T cells from PBMCs. Receptor source: a man between 18 and 29 years old in good health. Some clones in this sample may be carry-over from other donors' samples. Each CDR3 is given with its conserved first and last residue. D genes are given only for firm matches. The size of a clone is reported for some rows only, either as once, few or many, or as a class for expanded clones.

j_call: TRBJ2-7; v_call: TRBV6-6; clone_size: NA; d_call: NA; cdr3_length: 13; cdr3_nt: TGTGCCAGCAGTTACTCCCGAGTCTACGAGCAGTACTTC; cdr3_aa: CASSYSRVYEQYF
j_call: TRBJ2-5; v_call: TRBV19; clone_size: NA; d_call: NA; cdr3_length: 15; cdr3_nt: TGTGCCAGTAGGCCATCGGGACGGACCCAAGAGACCCAGTACTTC; cdr3_aa: CASRPSGRTQETQYF
j_call: TRBJ1-5; v_call: TRBV7-2; clone_size: NA; d_call: NA; cdr3_length: 18; cdr3_nt: TGTGCCAGCAGTTCCCACAGGCGGGACGCCTCAAGAGATGAGCCCCAGCATTTT; cdr3_aa: CASSSHRRDASRDEPQHF
j_call: TRBJ2-3; v_call: TRBV18; clone_size: NA; d_call: TRBD2; cdr3_length: 14; cdr3_nt: TGTGCCAGCTCAGGACTAGCGGTCACAGATACGCAGTATTTT; cdr3_aa: CASSGLAVTDTQYF
j_call: TRBJ2-7; v_call: TRBV28; clone_size: NA; d_call: TRBD2; cdr3_length: 14; cdr3_nt: TGTGCCAGAACGGGACTAGCGGGGGGCCACGAGCAGTACTTC; cdr3_aa: CARTGLAGGHEQYF
j_call: TRBJ2-2; v_call: TRBV7-9; clone_size: NA; d_call: NA; cdr3_length: 14; cdr3_nt: TGTGCCAGCAGCTCCCCGCCGAACACCGGGGAGCTGTTTTTT; cdr3_aa: CASSSPPNTGELFF
j_call: TRBJ2-5; v_call: TRBV5-1; clone_size: NA; d_call: NA; cdr3_length: 14; cdr3_nt: TGCGCCAGCAGCTTGGAGGGTTACCAAGAGACCCAGTACTTC; cdr3_aa: CASSLEGYQETQYF
j_call: TRBJ2-3; v_call: TRBV18; clone_size: once; d_call: NA; cdr3_length: 15; cdr3_nt: TGTGCCAGCTCACTCAGACTCGGCAGCACAGATACGCAGTATTTT; cdr3_aa: CASSLRLGSTDTQYF
j_call: TRBJ2-3; v_call: TRBV18; clone_size: few; d_call: TRBD2; cdr3_length: 16; cdr3_nt: TGTGCCAGCTCACCCACTAGCGGGATGGTCACAGATACGCAGTATTTT; cdr3_aa: CASSPTSGMVTDTQYF
j_call: TRBJ1-4; v_call: TRBV23-1; clone_size: NA; d_call: NA; cdr3_length: 16; cdr3_nt: TGCGCCAGCAGTCAATTGAGGAGCAGGGACGGTGAAAAACTGTTTTTT; cdr3_aa: CASSQLRSRDGEKLFF
j_call: TRBJ2-7; v_call: TRBV6-1; clone_size: NA; d_call: NA; cdr3_length: 14; cdr3_nt: TGTGCCAGCAGGCCCGCCGTAGGCTCCTACGAGCAGTACTTC; cdr3_aa: CASRPAVGSYEQYF
j_call: TRBJ2-2; v_call: TRBV6-5; clone_size: NA; d_call: NA; cdr3_length: 14; cdr3_nt: TGTGCCAGCAGCCAGGACACGAACACCGGGGAGCTGTTTTTT; cdr3_aa: CASSQDTNTGELFF
j_call: TRBJ2-5; v_call: TRBV2; clone_size: NA; d_call: NA; cdr3_length: 14; cdr3_nt: TGTGCCAGCAGGGGCTCCACCGGGAGTGAGACCCAGTACTTC; cdr3_aa: CASRGSTGSETQYF
j_call: TRBJ1-1; v_call: TRBV18; clone_size: NA; d_call: NA; cdr3_length: 12; cdr3_nt: TGTGCCAGCCGCCAATCTAGGGGTGAAGCTTTCTTT; cdr3_aa: CASRQSRGEAFF
j_call: TRBJ1-2; v_call: TRBV6-5; clone_size: once; d_call: NA; cdr3_length: 14; cdr3_nt: TGTGCCAGCAGCGGACGACCTTACAGCTATGGCTACACCTTC; cdr3_aa: CASSGRPYSYGYTF
j_call: TRBJ2-3; v_call: TRBV28; clone_size: NA; d_call: NA; cdr3_length: 14; cdr3_nt: TGTGCCAGCAGTGTCGGGGGCCGGGAAGATACGCAGTATTTT; cdr3_aa: CASSVGGREDTQYF
j_call: TRBJ1-3; v_call: TRBV9; clone_size: NA; d_call: NA; cdr3_length: 17; cdr3_nt: TGTGCCAGCAGCGTATCGGGGGGGTCGGTAGCCGGAAACACCATATATTTT; cdr3_aa: CASSVSGGSVAGNTIYF
j_call: TRBJ1-1; v_call: TRBV27; clone_size: NA; d_call: NA; cdr3_length: 15; cdr3_nt: TGTGCCAGCAGTCCAACGTACAGGACAAAAGCTGAAGCTTTCTTT; cdr3_aa: CASSPTYRTKAEAFF
j_call: TRBJ2-7; v_call: TRBV10-3; clone_size: NA; d_call: TRBD2; cdr3_length: 17; cdr3_nt: TGTGCCATCAGTGAGTTAGGAACTAGCGGCGACTCCTACGAGCAGTACTTC; cdr3_aa: CAISELGTSGDSYEQYF
j_call: TRBJ1-3; v_call: TRBV10-1; clone_size: NA; d_call: TRBD1; cdr3_length: 15; cdr3_nt: TGCGCCAGCAGTGGACAGGGGGCGGCTGGAAACACCATATATTTT; cdr3_aa: CASSGQGAAGNTIYF
j_call: TRBJ2-1; v_call: TRBV28; clone_size: NA; d_call: NA; cdr3_length: 15; cdr3_nt: TGTGCCCGCGGGGGGAGGGGGCGAAACTACAATGAGCAGTTCTTC; cdr3_aa: CARGGRGRNYNEQFF
j_call: TRBJ1-5; v_call: TRBV7-2; clone_size: NA; d_call: NA; cdr3_length: 13; cdr3_nt: TGTGCCAGCAGCCGAGGGGGGAGTCAGCCCCAGCATTTT; cdr3_aa: CASSRGGSQPQHF
j_call: TRBJ2-7; v_call: TRBV5-6; clone_size: NA; d_call: NA; cdr3_length: 17; cdr3_nt: TGTGCCAGCAGCTTGAGGTGGTCTCTATTTCTTCTAGGCGAGCAGTACTTC; cdr3_aa: CASSLRWSLFLLGEQYF
j_call: TRBJ2-3; v_call: TRBV7-9; clone_size: NA; d_call: TRBD2; cdr3_length: 16; cdr3_nt: TGTGCCAGCAGCTTAGGGATCCTAGCGGACACAGATACGCAGTATTTT; cdr3_aa: CASSLGILADTDTQYF
j_call: TRBJ2-1; v_call: TRBV14; clone_size: NA; d_call: TRBD2; cdr3_length: 17; cdr3_nt: TGTGCCAGCAGCCAAGAATTCGGGACTAGCGGATACAATGAGCAGTTCTTC; cdr3_aa: CASSQEFGTSGYNEQFF
j_call: TRBJ1-2; v_call: TRBV5-1; clone_size: NA; d_call: TRBD1; cdr3_length: 15; cdr3_nt: TGCGCCAGCAGCACGACAGGGTCCTTGGTCTATGGCTACACCTTC; cdr3_aa: CASSTTGSLVYGYTF
j_call: TRBJ2-3; v_call: TRBV28; clone_size: NA; d_call: TRBD2; cdr3_length: 15; cdr3_nt: TGTGCCAGCAGGCTAGCGGGAGGGCGCACAGATACGCAGTATTTT; cdr3_aa: CASRLAGGRTDTQYF
j_call: TRBJ1-1; v_call: TRBV19; clone_size: NA; d_call: NA; cdr3_length: 14; cdr3_nt: TGTGCCAGTAGTATAGTTCAGTTGAACACTGAAGCTTTCTTT; cdr3_aa: CASSIVQLNTEAFF
j_call: TRBJ2-2; v_call: TRBV5-6; clone_size: once; d_call: TRBD2; cdr3_length: 15; cdr3_nt: TGTGCCACCCAGGCTAGCGGGAGGTATAACGGGGAGCTGTTTTTT; cdr3_aa: CATQASGRYNGELFF